Given below is one T cell receptor (beta chain) in context. Its target is unknown. The data are from a study of blood T cells in healthy people across ages. Regarding the study as a whole: Long-lived donors exceeded aged donors in naive CD4+ cells and diversity.

It was with a sample-barcoded 5' primer and a J-beta primer mix that a second PCR of about 6 to 11 cycles was run. Each of the cDNA molecules was tagged by a template-switch adaptor with 12 random nucleotides. TCRdb passed the 5' RACE reads through MiXCR, listing each CDR3 protein once. The data contain 850,000 to 1,000,000 distinct CDR3 sequences, around 48% of them seen just once; the ten biggest clones take up roughly an eighth. This CDR3 has 21 amino acids. Per the germline V gene, CDR1 is MNHNS and CDR2 is SASEGT. Losses at the gene ends were 4 bases for V and 4 bases for J; bases not matched to a gene: 20.

Sequenced input: blood. The sequence was obtained from a man aged 25 to 40 in good health. This chain uses TRBV6-1 with TRBJ2-3; 13 bases align to TRBD2. For the CDR3, the DNA is TGTGCCAGCAGTGCTAGGAGAACAGCCTTACTAGCGGGGGGGCTAGCAGATACGCAGTATTTT. Residues: CASSARRTALLAGGLADTQYF.